The source of this T cell receptor (beta chain) is a study of blood T cell repertoires in COVID-19. Study at large: COVID-19 samples, acute and convalescent, were from the United States, Italy and Spain. PBMCs, B-cell-depleted T cells, or T cells were the source of the cDNA or gDNA that made up the material.

Per the authors' pipeline: Amplification with reference gene primers provided the estimates of nucleated cell counts. Some clones are missing from TCRdb's copy, which holds only in-frame ones; the method was immunoSEQ multiplex PCR. For V, J and clone size, that table is used; D and trimming come from the DNA. Here the sample spans fewer than 75,000 clones, approximately 91% being singletons. The V end lost 6 bases, the J end lost 0 bases, and 9 bases lay between the germline ends. From germline, CDR1 is MDHEN and CDR2 SYDVKM. The length of the CDR3 is 13 residues. This sequence joins TRBV28 and TRBJ2-7; possible D gene TRBD2, 6 bases. Sequencing was done on a sample of peripheral blood. This clonotype was obtained from a man in his 70s with acute or convalescent COVID-19. CDR3 nucleotide sequence: TGTGCCAGCAGGCAGGGACTCTCCTACGAGCAGTACTTC. Translated, it gives CASRQGLSYEQYF.